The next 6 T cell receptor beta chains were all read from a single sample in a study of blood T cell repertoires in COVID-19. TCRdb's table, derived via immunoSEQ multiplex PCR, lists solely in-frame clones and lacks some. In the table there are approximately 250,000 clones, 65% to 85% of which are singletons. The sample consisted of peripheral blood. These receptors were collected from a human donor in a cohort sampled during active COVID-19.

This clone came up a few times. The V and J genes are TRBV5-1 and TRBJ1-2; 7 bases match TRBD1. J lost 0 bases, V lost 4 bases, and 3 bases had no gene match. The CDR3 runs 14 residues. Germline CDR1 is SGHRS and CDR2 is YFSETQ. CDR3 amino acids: CASSEGTANYGYTF. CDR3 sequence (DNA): TGCGCCAGCAGCGAAGGGACAGCTAACTATGGCTACACCTTC.

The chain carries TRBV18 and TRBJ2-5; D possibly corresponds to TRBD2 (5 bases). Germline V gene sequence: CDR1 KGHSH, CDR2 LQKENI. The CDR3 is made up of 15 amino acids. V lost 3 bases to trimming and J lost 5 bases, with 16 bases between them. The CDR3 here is CASSPPGRGSETQYF. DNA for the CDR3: TGTGCCAGCTCACCCCCAGGTCGAGGGAGCGAGACCCAGTACTTC.

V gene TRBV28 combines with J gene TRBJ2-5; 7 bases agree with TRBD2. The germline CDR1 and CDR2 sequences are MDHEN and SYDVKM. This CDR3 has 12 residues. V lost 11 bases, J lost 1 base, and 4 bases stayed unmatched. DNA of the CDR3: TGTGCCTCCGCTAGCGGCCAAGAGACCCAGTACTTC. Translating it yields CASASGQETQYF.

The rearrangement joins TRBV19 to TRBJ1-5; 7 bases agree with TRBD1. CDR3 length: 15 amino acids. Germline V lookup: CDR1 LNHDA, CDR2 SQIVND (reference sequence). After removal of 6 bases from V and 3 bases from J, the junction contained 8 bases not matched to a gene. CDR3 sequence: CASSPETGVNQPQHF. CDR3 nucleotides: TGTGCCAGTAGCCCAGAAACAGGGGTCAATCAGCCCCAGCATTTT.

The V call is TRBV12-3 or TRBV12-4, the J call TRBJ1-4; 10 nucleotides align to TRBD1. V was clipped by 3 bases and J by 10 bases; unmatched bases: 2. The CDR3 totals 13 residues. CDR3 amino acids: CASSFRTGGKLFF. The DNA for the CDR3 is TGTGCCAGCAGTTTCCGGACAGGGGGAAAACTGTTTTTT.

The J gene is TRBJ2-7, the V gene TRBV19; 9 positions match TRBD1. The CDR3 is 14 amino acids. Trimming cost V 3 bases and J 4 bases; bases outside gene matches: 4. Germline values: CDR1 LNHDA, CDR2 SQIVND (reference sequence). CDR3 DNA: TGTGCCAGTAGTATGGGACAGGGTGTTTACGAGCAGTACTTC. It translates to CASSMGQGVYEQYF. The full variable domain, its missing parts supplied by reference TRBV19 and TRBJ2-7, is DGGITQSPKYLFRKEGQNVTLSCEQNLNHDAMYWYRQDPGQGLRLIYYSQIVNDFQKGDIAEGYSVSREKKESFPLTVTSAQKNPTAFYLCASSMGQGVYEQYFGPGTRLTVT.